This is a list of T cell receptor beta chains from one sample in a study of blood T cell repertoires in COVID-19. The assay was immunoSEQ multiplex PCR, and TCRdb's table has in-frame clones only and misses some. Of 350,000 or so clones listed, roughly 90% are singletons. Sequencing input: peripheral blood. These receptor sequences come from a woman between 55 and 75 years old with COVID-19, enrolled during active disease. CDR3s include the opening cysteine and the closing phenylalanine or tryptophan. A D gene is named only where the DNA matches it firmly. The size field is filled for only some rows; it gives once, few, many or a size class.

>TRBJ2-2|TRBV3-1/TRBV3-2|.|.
TGTGCCAGCAGCCAAAGGGGCCCGATCGGGGAGCTGTTTTTT
CASSQRGPIGELFF
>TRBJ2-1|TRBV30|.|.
TGTGCCTGGGGTGAAGACAGTCCCTACGGCAATGAGCAGTTCTTC
CAWGEDSPYGNEQFF
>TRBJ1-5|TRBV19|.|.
TGTGCCAGTAGTCCGGACAGTCTGCAGCCCCAGCATTTT
CASSPDSLQPQHF
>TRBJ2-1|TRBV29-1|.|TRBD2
TGCAGCGCCCAGTGGGGGGGTTTTGACAATGAGCAGTTCTTC
CSAQWGGFDNEQFF
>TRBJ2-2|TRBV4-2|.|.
TGTGCCAGCAGCCAAGATGCGGGCACCGGGGAGCTGTTTTTT
CASSQDAGTGELFF
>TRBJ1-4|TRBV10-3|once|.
TGTGCCATCAGGGGGACTGCTAATGAAAAACTGTTTTTT
CAIRGTANEKLFF
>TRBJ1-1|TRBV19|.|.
TGTGCCAGTAGTATCCGGGAGAACACTGAAGCTTTCTTT
CASSIRENTEAFF
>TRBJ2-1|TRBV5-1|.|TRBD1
TGCGCCAGCAGTTACGGGACAGGGGGTTACAATGAGCAGTTCTTC
CASSYGTGGYNEQFF
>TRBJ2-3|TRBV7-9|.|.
TGTGCCAGCAGCTTAGCTGGGGGCATAGCAGATACGCAGTATTTT
CASSLAGGIADTQYF
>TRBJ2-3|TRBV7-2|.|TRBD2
TGTGCCAGCAGCAGGACTAGCGGGGGCCCAGATACGCAGTATTTT
CASSRTSGGPDTQYF
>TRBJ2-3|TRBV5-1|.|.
TGCGCCAGCAGCTTGCTCGACAGAGGCACAGATACGCAGTATTTT
CASSLLDRGTDTQYF
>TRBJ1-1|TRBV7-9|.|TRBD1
TGTGCCAGCAGCCAACAGGGGGCAGGTGAAGCTTTCTTT
CASSQQGAGEAFF
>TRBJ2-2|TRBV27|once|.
TGTGCCAGCAGTTTTGGAGGGGTCAGCGGGGAGCTGTTTTTT
CASSFGGVSGELFF
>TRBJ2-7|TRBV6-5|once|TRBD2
TGTGCCACCCAAGGACTAGCGGGGAGCTCCTACGAGCAGTACTTC
CATQGLAGSSYEQYF
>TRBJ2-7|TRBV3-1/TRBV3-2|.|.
TGTGCCAGCAGCCAGCGGGGTTACGAGCAGTACTTC
CASSQRGYEQYF
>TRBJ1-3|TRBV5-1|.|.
TGCGCCAGCAGCTTGGAGGGCAGGGCGGGAAACACCATATATTTT
CASSLEGRAGNTIYF
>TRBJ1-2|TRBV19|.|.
TGTGCCAGTAGTGCGAAGAGAGGTGGTGGCTACACCTTC
CASSAKRGGGYTF
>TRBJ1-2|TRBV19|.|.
TGTGCCAGTAGTATAGATCTGGTGCAGGGTAATGGCTACACCTTC
CASSIDLVQGNGYTF
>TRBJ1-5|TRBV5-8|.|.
TGTGCCAGCAGCTTACAGGTCAATCAGCCCCAGCATTTT
CASSLQVNQPQHF
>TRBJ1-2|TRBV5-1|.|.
TGCGCCAGCAGCCCCGACAGCTCATTATCCTACTATGGCTACACCTTC
CASSPDSSLSYYGYTF
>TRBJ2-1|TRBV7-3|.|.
TGTGCCAGCAGCTTAACGGGCCCCGCCAACAATGAGCAGTTCTTC
CASSLTGPANNEQFF
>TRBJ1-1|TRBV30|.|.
TGTGCCTGGAGCCCATTCCGGGGTACTGAAGCTTTCTTT
CAWSPFRGTEAFF
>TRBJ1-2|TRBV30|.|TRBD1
TGTGCCTGGAGTACCGGGACAGGGGACGGTGGCTACACCTTC
CAWSTGTGDGGYTF
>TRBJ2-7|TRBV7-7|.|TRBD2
TGTGCCAGCAGCTTGACTAGCGGGGCATCCTACGAGCAGTACTTC
CASSLTSGASYEQYF
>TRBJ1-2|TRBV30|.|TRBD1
TGTGCCTGGACCCAGGGGGCCCAAGGATATGGCTACACCTTC
CAWTQGAQGYGYTF
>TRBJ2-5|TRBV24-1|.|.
TGTGCCACCAGTGATCGGGACTTTCAAGAGACCCAGTACTTC
CATSDRDFQETQYF